Sequencing of this TCR beta chain was carried out in a study of blood T cell repertoires in COVID-19. The overall study: Samples representing acute and convalescent COVID-19 were sourced from the United States, Italy and Spain. PBMCs, B-cell-depleted T cells, or T cells were the source of the cDNA or gDNA that made up the material.

This CDR3 region has 15 residues. V gave up 2 bases and J gave up 2 bases, with 13 bases separating them. Germline loops: CDR1 SGHTA, CDR2 FQGNSA. Under the authors' procedure: Quantification of nucleated cells was approximated via reference gene primer amplification. Clones were read by immunoSEQ multiplex PCR, and TCRdb kept only the in-frame ones, dropping some. V and J calls and clone size are given by that table; D and trimming were obtained from the DNA. Of some 200,000 clones listed, 80% to 90% were seen once; the top ten hold roughly 14%. The clonotype originates from a young man with active or convalescent COVID-19. The sequenced material came from peripheral blood. This chain uses TRBV7-2 with TRBJ2-7; D may be TRBD2 (5 bases). CDR3 region: CASSLRGTKAYEQYF. The CDR3, as DNA: TGTGCCAGCAGCTTACGGGGAACTAAGGCCTACGAGCAGTACTTC.